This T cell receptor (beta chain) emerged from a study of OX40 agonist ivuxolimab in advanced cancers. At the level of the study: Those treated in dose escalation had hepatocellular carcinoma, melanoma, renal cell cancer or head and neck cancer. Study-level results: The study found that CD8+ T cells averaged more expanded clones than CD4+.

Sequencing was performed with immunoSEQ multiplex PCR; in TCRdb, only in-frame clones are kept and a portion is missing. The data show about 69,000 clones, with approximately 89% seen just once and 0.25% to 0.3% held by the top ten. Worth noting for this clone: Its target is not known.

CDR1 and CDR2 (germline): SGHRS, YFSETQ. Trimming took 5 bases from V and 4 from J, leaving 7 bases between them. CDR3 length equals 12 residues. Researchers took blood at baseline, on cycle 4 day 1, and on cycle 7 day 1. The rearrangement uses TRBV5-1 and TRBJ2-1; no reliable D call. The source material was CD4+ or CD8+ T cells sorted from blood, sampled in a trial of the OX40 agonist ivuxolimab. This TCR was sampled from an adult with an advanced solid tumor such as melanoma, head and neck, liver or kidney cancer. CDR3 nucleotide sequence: TGCGCCAGCAGTACGGGTTACAATGAGCAGTTCTTC. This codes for CASSTGYNEQFF.